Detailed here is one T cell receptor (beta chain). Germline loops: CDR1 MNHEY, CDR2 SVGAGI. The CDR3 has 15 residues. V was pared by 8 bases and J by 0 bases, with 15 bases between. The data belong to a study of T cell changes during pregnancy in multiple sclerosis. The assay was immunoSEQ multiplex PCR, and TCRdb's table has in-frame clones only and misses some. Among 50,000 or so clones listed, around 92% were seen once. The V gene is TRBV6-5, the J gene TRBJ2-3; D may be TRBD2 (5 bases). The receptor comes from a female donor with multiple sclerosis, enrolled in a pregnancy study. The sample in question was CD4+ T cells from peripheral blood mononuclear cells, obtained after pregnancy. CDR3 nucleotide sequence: TGTGCCAGCGCCAGAGGGAAGATGAGCACAGATACGCAGTATTTT. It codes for CASARGKMSTDTQYF.